The 16 T cell receptor beta chains presented below share a single source sample, sequenced in a study of cytomegalovirus exposure and HLA in healthy donors. PCR primers comprised 60 Vbeta and 13 Jbeta primers. TCRdb's copy holds only in-frame clones and misses some; the assay was immunoSEQ multiplex PCR. The sample consists of approximately 100,000 clones, roughly 76% of them appearing once. Sample: PBMCs. The receptors here all came from a man aged 40-50 years in good health and CMV-seronegative.

This clone was detected only once. V is TRBV4-2 and J is TRBJ2-3, with TRBD2 as a possible D gene (6 bases). The CDR3 length is 16 residues. Germline V CDR1 and CDR2: LGHNA, YNFKEQ. The V and J ends lost 1 base and 6 bases respectively, with 17 bases between them. The CDR3 here is CASSQVTKIAADTQYF. The DNA for the CDR3 is TGTGCCAGCAGCCAAGTTACCAAAATAGCGGCGGATACGCAGTATTTT.

As for this clone: Other DNA sequences of this sample code for an identical CDR3. The V call is TRBV6-5, the J call TRBJ1-1, with D possibly matching TRBD1 (6 bases). The CDR3 runs to 14 residues. CDR1 and CDR2 from the germline V gene are MNHEY and SVGAGI. V was pared by 4 bases and J by 1 base, with 10 bases between. The CDR3 DNA is TGTGCCAGCAGTTCGGGACAACCGAACACTGAAGCTTTCTTT. Its protein is CASSSGQPNTEAFF.

The chain combines TRBV7-8 with TRBJ2-3; 16 bases are shared with TRBD2. The V and J ends lost 5 bases and 0 bases, in that order; junction bases with no gene match: 2. Germline V gives CDR1 SGHVS, CDR2 FQNEAQ. The CDR3 covers 17 residues. As DNA, the CDR3 is TGTGCCAGCAGCCCGGGACTAGCGGGGGGGAGCACAGATACGCAGTATTTT. Translated, it gives CASSPGLAGGSTDTQYF.

As for this clone: Relative to the germline gene, one junction end is altered; a read error may explain this. The chain joins TRBV7-9 to TRBJ1-6; D uncertain. This CDR3 is 13 amino acids long. Germline-derived CDR1 and CDR2 are SEHNR and FQNEAQ (reference sequence). The CDR3 protein is CASSLESNSPLHF. In DNA, the CDR3 is TGTGCCAGCAGCTTAGAGTCTAATTCCCCCCTCCACTTT.

The J gene is TRBJ2-5, the V gene TRBV12-5; a weak D match, TRBD1 (6 bases). The CDR3 loop spans 16 amino acids. Trimming left V 6 bases short and J 11 bases short, with 28 bases between. Germline CDR1 LGHNT, CDR2 FRNRAP. CDR3 sequence reads: CASGRRSGGSPVEQYF. CDR3 sequence (DNA): TGTGCTAGTGGCCGCCGTAGTGGGGGCAGCCCGGTGGAGCAGTACTTC.

V and J are TRBV28 and TRBJ2-2; possibly TRBD2 for D (6 bases). Trimming pared 7 bases from V and 6 bases from J, leaving 12 bases between. The CDR3 sequence is 13 residues long. Per the germline V gene, CDR1 is MDHEN and CDR2 is SYDVKM. The CDR3 region has the DNA TGTGCCAGCAAGGCTCCTAGCGCCGGGGAGCTGTTTTTT. This translates into CASKAPSAGELFF. Filled out from reference TRBV28 and TRBJ2-2, the complete variable domain reads DVKVTQSSRYLVKRTGEKVFLECVQDMDHENMFWYRQDPGLGLRLIYFSYDVKMKEKGDIPEGYSVSREKKERFSLILESASTNQTSMYLCASKAPSAGELFFGEGSRLTVL.

V usage is TRBV11-3 and J usage is TRBJ2-2; 8 nucleotides agree with TRBD1. The CDR3 contains 12 residues. CDR1 and CDR2 from the germline V gene are SGHNT and YENEEA. Germline trimming cut 1 base from V and 14 bases from J; bases unmatched to any gene: 3. CDR3 sequence: CASSLVGQDLFF. The CDR3, as DNA: TGTGCCAGCAGCTTAGTGGGACAGGACCTGTTTTTT. The whole variable domain, remainder taken from reference TRBV11-3 and TRBJ2-2, is EAGVVQSPRYKIIEKKQPVAFWCNPISGHNTLYWYLQNLGQGPELLIRYENEEAVDDSQLPKDRFSAERLKGVDSTLKIQPAELGDSAVYLCASSLVGQDLFFGEGSRLTVL.

The V call is TRBV28, the J call TRBJ1-5; a possible D gene is TRBD1 (6 bases). Germline V gene sequence: CDR1 MDHEN, CDR2 SYDVKM. The CDR3 totals 15 residues. Trimming left V 5 bases short and J 0 bases short, with 11 bases between. The CDR3: CASSTGHFSNQPQHF. As DNA, the CDR3 is TGTGCCAGCAGTACGGGACACTTTAGCAATCAGCCCCAGCATTTT.

This clone has just a few counts. This chain connects TRBV7-2 to TRBJ2-6, with TRBD1 matching over 9 bases. The CDR3 has 16 residues. V gave up 2 bases and J gave up 2 bases; unmatched junction bases: 1. The germline V gene encodes CDR1 SGHTA and CDR2 FQGNSA. In nucleotides, the CDR3 is TGTGCCAGCAGCTTAAGACAGGGGGCTGGGGCCAACGTCCTGACTTTC. It specifies CASSLRQGAGANVLTF. Full variable domain (remainder filled in from reference TRBV7-2 and TRBJ2-6): GAGVSQSPSNKVTEKGKDVELRCDPISGHTALYWYRQSLGQGLEFLIYFQGNSAPDKSGLPSDRFSAERTGGSVSTLTIQRTQQEDSAVYLCASSLRQGAGANVLTFGAGSRLTVL.

The chain employs TRBV28 and TRBJ2-2; D possibly corresponds to TRBD2 (6 bases). CDR1 and CDR2 (germline): MDHEN, SYDVKM. The CDR3 loop spans 15 amino acids. Trimming shortened V by 7 bases and J by 6 bases, and 18 bases separated the two germline ends. CDR3 nucleotides: TGTGCCAGCACTCCGGGGGTGAATAGTCCCGGGGAGCTGTTTTTT. This gives the protein CASTPGVNSPGELFF.

V gene TRBV18 combines with J gene TRBJ2-1, with TRBD2 matching 13 bases. CDR1 is KGHSH and CDR2 is LQKENI in the germline V gene. J lost 10 bases, V lost 3 bases, and 18 bases had no gene match. The CDR3 contains 19 residues. DNA for the CDR3: TGTGCCAGCTCACCTCCCGTCCCGGGACTAGCGGGGCCACCGGACGAGCAGTTCTTC. This encodes CASSPPVPGLAGPPDEQFF.

The genes are TRBV5-1 and TRBJ1-4, with a possible D match to TRBD1 (6 bases). Germline CDR1 and CDR2: SGHRS and YFSETQ. V was shortened by 2 bases and J by 3 bases, with 14 bases between the two germline ends. The CDR3 sequence is 16 residues long. DNA for the CDR3: TGCGCCAGCAGCTTAGGGGGTCAAGGGGCTAATGAAAAACTGTTTTTT. It encodes CASSLGGQGANEKLFF.

This clone was recorded a few times. The chain has TRBV30 and TRBJ1-1, with 11 bases fitting TRBD1. The germline V gene has CDR1 GTSNPN and CDR2 SVGIG (reference sequence). The CDR3 runs to 11 residues. In DNA, the CDR3 is TGTGCTACGGACAGGGGGCTTGAAGCTTTCTTT. Protein product: CATDRGLEAFF.

This clone was observed a handful of times. The chain carries TRBV7-2 and TRBJ1-6; D ambiguous. CDR1 and CDR2 (germline): SGHTA, FQGNSA. This CDR3 contains 15 residues. Trimming stripped 1 base from V and 6 bases from J, with 10 bases between. The CDR3 DNA is TGTGCCAGCAGCTTAGACTCAGACTCTAATTCACCCCTCCACTTT. It is translated as CASSLDSDSNSPLHF.

V gene TRBV7-2 combines with J gene TRBJ2-4; 8 nucleotides agree with TRBD2. V lost 1 base to trimming and J lost 0 bases; unmatched junction nucleotides: 2. Germline V CDR1 and CDR2: SGHTA, FQGNSA. The CDR3 length is 16 residues. CDR3 amino acids: CASSLVAGIAKNIQYF. For the CDR3, the DNA is TGTGCCAGCAGCTTAGTAGCGGGGATAGCCAAAAACATTCAGTACTTC.

This clone was seen only a few times. The chain employs TRBV6-5 and TRBJ2-7; 8 nucleotides align to TRBD1. The germline gives CDR1 MNHEY, CDR2 SVGAGI. The CDR3 length is 15 residues. Trimming cost V 4 bases and J 2 bases; bases outside gene matches: 7. The DNA of the CDR3 is TGTGCCAGCAGTTCCTTGACAGGGGCCACCTACGAGCAGTACTTC. Protein: CASSSLTGATYEQYF.